This entry lists 12 T cell receptor beta chains sequenced from one sample in a study of shared clonotypes between healthy human individuals (dated by TCRdb to 2020 to 2021). The library was produced with the immunoSEQ multiplex PCR assay. Imported from immuneACCESS, the table was reduced by TCRdb to in-frame sequences with V and J called. These copies leave out some clones; in studies compared against another copy, an unresolved V gene accounts for under half, and the cause of the remainder is not known. The sample table contains some 900,000 clones; only one count was recorded for more than 75% of them. The ten most abundant clones make up over 1.3% of the sample. Sequenced sample: memory CD4+ T cells sorted from blood. What this sample's cell subset or site label stands for: CD45RA-negative fraction. These receptors were obtained from a man between 18 and 29 years old in good health.

The J gene is TRBJ2-3, the V gene TRBV7-2; D could derive from TRBD1 or TRBD2 (5 bases each). The germline V gene has CDR1 SGHTA and CDR2 FQGNSA. V lost 2 bases and J lost 2, with 8 bases in between. The CDR3 length is 14 residues. CDR3 sequence (DNA): TGTGCCAGCAGCTTAAGAGGGGCCACAGATACGCAGTATTTT. It yields the protein CASSLRGATDTQYF.

The chain employs TRBV6-5 and TRBJ2-7, with D possibly TRBD2 on 5 matching bases. V was shortened by 6 bases and J by 1 base, with 13 bases between the two germline ends. Per the germline V gene, CDR1 is MNHEY and CDR2 is SVGAGI. This CDR3 is built from 14 residues. The CDR3 spells CASSYGKGSYEQYF. The CDR3 nucleotides are TGTGCCAGCAGCTACGGGAAGGGTTCCTACGAGCAGTACTTC.

This clone occurred once. J is TRBJ2-7 and V is TRBV5-1; D ambiguous. The CDR3 runs 13 residues. The ends were cut back, 6 bases at V and 9 bases at J, with 19 bases in the middle. Germline V CDR1 and CDR2: SGHRS, YFSETQ. The CDR3 DNA reads TGCGCCAGCACCACCGCTCCGGGCGTCGTGCAGTACTTC. Translated, it gives CASTTAPGVVQYF.

This rearrangement joins TRBV10-2 to TRBJ2-1; TRBD2 matches at 9 bases. Germline values: CDR1 WSHSY, CDR2 SAAADI. The junction had 19 bases not matched to a gene; V was cut back by 7 bases and J by 12 bases. The CDR3 length is 16 residues. The DNA for the CDR3 is TGCGCCAGCACCCTGGAGCGGGGACGAAGAGCGGGGGGGCAGTTCTTC. This translates into CASTLERGRRAGGQFF.

This clone came up a few times. This may be a read error: a much more frequent sequence differs by one nucleotide. The CDR3 is CASSSGQYNSPLHF. CDR3 nucleotide sequence: TGTGCCAGCAGCTCTGGACAGTATAATTCACCCCTCCACTTT. V and J are TRBV7-9 and TRBJ1-6, with D possibly TRBD1 on 6 matching bases. V lost 4 bases, J lost 4 bases, and 8 bases lay in between. CDR3 length equals 14 residues. CDR1 is SEHNR, CDR2 FQNEAQ, per germline (reference sequence).

The chain uses TRBV7-3 and TRBJ2-1; 7 nucleotides match TRBD2. Germline assignment: CDR1 SGHTA and CDR2 FQGTGA. This CDR3 is built from 15 residues. V was pared by 1 base and J by 1 base, with 1 base of the junction left unmatched. CDR3 sequence: CASSLMGGSYNEQFF. The CDR3 coding sequence is TGTGCCAGCAGCTTAATGGGGGGGTCCTACAATGAGCAGTTCTTC. Combining the CDR3 with reference TRBV7-3 and TRBJ2-1 gives the whole variable domain GAGVSQTPSNKVTEKGKYVELRCDPISGHTALYWYRQSLGQGPEFLIYFQGTGAADDSGLPNDRFFAVRPEGSVSTLKIQRTERGDSAVYLCASSLMGGSYNEQFFGPGTRLTVL.

The chain joins TRBV9 to TRBJ2-5; no firm D call. Trimming pared 0 bases from V and 0 bases from J, leaving 9 bases between. Germline V gene sequence: CDR1 SGDLS, CDR2 YYNGEE. The CDR3 covers 15 residues. The CDR3 protein is CASSVDSGYQETQYF. In DNA form, the CDR3 reads TGTGCCAGCAGCGTAGACTCTGGGTACCAAGAGACCCAGTACTTC.

The J gene is TRBJ2-4, the V gene TRBV5-1; perhaps D is TRBD1 or TRBD2 (5 bases each). CDR3 size: 16 residues. Germline CDR1 SGHRS, CDR2 YFSETQ. V lost 4 bases, J lost 0 bases, and 14 bases lay in between. CDR3 DNA: TGCGCCAGCAGCGCCGCGGCAGGGAGAGCCAAAAACATTCAGTACTTC. This gives the protein CASSAAAGRAKNIQYF. The variable domain in full, with the rest retrieved from reference TRBV5-1 and TRBJ2-4, is KAGVTQTPRYLIKTRGQQVTLSCSPISGHRSVSWYQQTPGQGLQFLFEYFSETQRNKGNFPGRFSGRQFSNSRSEMNVSTLELGDSALYLCASSAAAGRAKNIQYFGAGTRLSVL.

There are a few counts of this clone. Other DNA sequences in the sample encode the same CDR3. The chain has TRBV4-3 and TRBJ2-7; the match to TRBD2 covers 7 bases. Germline V gives CDR1 LGHNA, CDR2 YSLEER. CDR3 length: 15 residues. J gave up 4 bases and V 0 bases, and 6 bases lay outside the gene matches. CDR3 sequence reads: CASSQDLAALYEQYF. The CDR3 coding sequence is TGCGCCAGCAGCCAAGATCTAGCGGCCTTATACGAGCAGTACTTC.

This clone was observed a few times. The V gene is TRBV14, the J gene TRBJ1-1; no clear D gene. The germline V gene encodes CDR1 SGHDN and CDR2 FVKESK. Trimming left V 0 bases short and J 3 bases short, with 8 bases between. The CDR3 contains 14 residues. DNA for the CDR3: TGTGCCAGCAGCCAAGATGCCCGGGACACTGAAGCTTTCTTT. Its protein is CASSQDARDTEAFF.

J is TRBJ2-3 and V is TRBV7-2; D is ambiguous. The CDR3 has 13 residues. The germline V gene has CDR1 SGHTA and CDR2 FQGNSA. V lost 5 bases and J 5 bases, leaving 11 bases between the germline ends. CDR3 nucleotides: TGTGCCAGCAGCATGCAGGTTGGAGATACGCAGTATTTT. Amino acids: CASSMQVGDTQYF.

This sequence joins TRBV2 and TRBJ2-2, with a possible D match to TRBD2 (5 bases). The CDR3 runs to 13 residues. V gave up 7 bases and J gave up 0 bases, with 6 bases separating them. CDR1 and CDR2 from the germline V gene are SNHLY and FYNNEI. CDR3 DNA sequence: TGTGCCAGCAAACTAGCGAACACCGGGGAGCTGTTTTTT. Translated: CASKLANTGELFF.